Below, one T cell receptor (beta chain) is given with its context. Its antigen is not identified. This sample stems from a study of vaccination effects on CD4 cells after COVID-19. The CDR3 extends over 14 amino acids. Germline CDR1 and CDR2: GTSNPN and SVGIG (reference sequence). V shed 5 bases and J shed 0 bases, with 13 bases lying between them. Cells that had been cultured for roughly ten days were the source of isolated CD4+ T cells. Subjects were given two BNT162b2 or mRNA-1273 vaccine doses. Fresh IL-2-containing medium replaced half the medium on days 3 and 7. Profiled with immunoSEQ multiplex PCR; TCRdb holds only in-frame clones, not every one. Of 60,000 to 80,000 clones in the sample, roughly 74% were seen once.

This TCR was sampled from a human donor who received a COVID-19 vaccine. V usage is TRBV30 and J usage is TRBJ1-2; D gene ambiguous. The specimen comprised CD4+ T cells from PBMCs cultured without peptide, sampled after COVID-19 vaccination. The CDR3 here is CAWVPEAANYGYTF. The CDR3 nucleotides read TGTGCCTGGGTCCCCGAGGCCGCTAACTATGGCTACACCTTC.